What follows are 17 T cell receptor beta chains derived from one specimen sequenced in a study of blood T cell repertoires in COVID-19. TCRdb's copy holds only in-frame clones and misses some; the assay was immunoSEQ multiplex PCR. Altogether around 310,000 clones are present, roughly 90% being singletons, with the ten largest covering over 9%. Sequencing was done on a sample of PBMCs or T cells enriched from blood (not recorded which). Source of these receptors: a woman aged 25 to 39 who had recovered from COVID-19.

The chain is built from TRBV28 and TRBJ2-1, with TRBD2 matching over 11 bases. Trimming cost V 3 bases and J 8 bases; bases outside gene matches: 27. The CDR3 is 22 residues long. In germline, CDR1 is MDHEN, CDR2 SYDVKM. CDR3: CASSLGNYWGLAAGSRVDEQFF. Here the CDR3 DNA reads TGTGCCAGCAGTTTGGGGAATTATTGGGGACTAGCGGCGGGGTCAAGGGTGGATGAGCAGTTCTTC.

The chain's CDR3 is CASSRGQGNEKLFF. CDR3 coding DNA: TGTGCCAGCAGCCGTGGACAGGGTAATGAAAAACTGTTTTTT. The chain joins TRBV3-1 (or the pseudogene TRBV3-2) to TRBJ1-4; 8 bases map to TRBD1. Trimming at V came to 4 bases and at J to 4 bases, leaving 2 bases not matched to a gene. Germline V gives CDR1 LGHDT, CDR2 YNNKEL (reference sequence). The CDR3 has 14 residues.

The chain carries TRBV7-8 and TRBJ2-1; 13 bases are shared with TRBD2. There are 16 residues in the CDR3. Germline V gene lookup returns CDR1 SGHVS and CDR2 FQNEAQ. V lost 1 base and J lost 6; bases outside the gene matches: 3. DNA for the CDR3: TGTGCCAGCAGCTTAGAACTAGCGGGAGGGCCCAATGAGCAGTTCTTC. Encoded protein: CASSLELAGGPNEQFF.

The chain carries TRBV7-9 and TRBJ2-5; a possible D gene is TRBD2 (6 bases). This CDR3 is built from 14 residues. Germline V gene lookup returns CDR1 SEHNR and CDR2 FQNEAQ (reference sequence). Trimming left V 5 bases short and J 2 bases short, with 12 bases between. The CDR3 DNA reads as TGTGCCAGCAGCACCCGGACTATACAAGAGACCCAGTACTTC. Translating gives CASSTRTIQETQYF.

On this clone: One end of the junction varies from germline; a read error may be responsible. The chain employs TRBV7-7 and TRBJ2-7, with D tentatively TRBD1 (5 bases). This CDR3 has 15 residues. CDR1 and CDR2 (germline): SSHAT, FNYEAQ (reference sequence). The CDR3 reads CASSLRPGSNYEQYF. The DNA of the CDR3 is TGTGCTAGCAGCTTGAGGCCAGGGTCTAACTACGAGCAGTACTTC.

V gene TRBV5-1 combines with J gene TRBJ1-1; TRBD1 agrees at 7 bases. After removal of 4 bases from V and 0 bases from J, the junction contained 15 bases not matched to a gene. Germline values: CDR1 SGHRS, CDR2 YFSETQ. CDR3 length: 18 amino acids. CDR3 bases: TGCGCCAGCAGCCCCGTGGCCCGGGACAGTAAAATGAACACTGAAGCTTTCTTT. Protein product: CASSPVARDSKMNTEAFF.

This rearrangement joins TRBV29-1 to TRBJ2-3, with 9 bases fitting TRBD2. CDR3 length equals 14 residues. The V segment lost 5 bases and the J segment 2 bases; nucleotides outside the gene matches: 5. Germline CDR1 and CDR2: SQVTM and ANQGSEA. CDR3 DNA: TGCAGCGTTACCCCTAGCGGGAACACAGATACGCAGTATTTT. Protein: CSVTPSGNTDTQYF.

V is TRBV19 and J is TRBJ1-5, with D unresolved. The length of the CDR3 is 15 residues. Trimming removed 7 bases at V and 4 bases at J, with 17 bases between. Germline V gives CDR1 LNHDA, CDR2 SQIVND (reference sequence). This chain's CDR3 is CASTKSGIGNQPQHF. The CDR3 nucleotides are TGTGCCAGTACCAAGTCAGGAATCGGTAATCAGCCCCAGCATTTT.

Only a few counts were recorded for this clone. The rearrangement links TRBV7-9 to TRBJ1-5; 8 bases align to TRBD1. Germline-derived CDR1 and CDR2 are SEHNR and FQNEAQ (reference sequence). V shed 6 bases, J shed 7 bases, and the junction held 8 bases outside the gene matches. The length of the CDR3 is 14 residues. CDR3 nucleotide sequence: TGTGCCAGCAGTCGCGGACAGGGCGCCCAGCCCCAGCATTTT. Translating gives CASSRGQGAQPQHF.

This clone was seen just once. CDR3 loop: CASSLAAPLESSYNEQFF. In DNA form, the CDR3 reads TGTGCCAGCAGCTTAGCAGCCCCGCTAGAGAGCTCCTACAATGAGCAGTTCTTC. The chain combines TRBV7-6 with TRBJ2-1; D is ambiguous. From germline, CDR1 is SGHVS and CDR2 FNYEAQ. This CDR3 has 18 amino acids. V lost 0 bases to trimming and J lost 0 bases, with 15 bases between them.

The chain joins TRBV7-2 to TRBJ1-2; 7 bases line up with TRBD1. Losses at the gene ends were 5 bases for V and 5 bases for J; bases not matched to a gene: 5. This CDR3 comprises 13 residues. Germline V gene sequence: CDR1 SGHTA, CDR2 FQGNSA. The chain's CDR3 is CASSLDRRYGYTF. The CDR3 DNA sequence: TGTGCCAGCAGCCTGGACAGGCGGTATGGCTACACCTTC. Supplemented by reference TRBV7-2 and TRBJ1-2, the full variable domain reads GAGVSQSPSNKVTEKGKDVELRCDPISGHTALYWYRQSLGQGLEFLIYFQGNSAPDKSGLPSDRFSAERTGGSVSTLTIQRTQQEDSAVYLCASSLDRRYGYTFGSGTRLTVV.

V and J are TRBV6-5 and TRBJ2-2; 9 positions agree with TRBD1. Germline V gene sequence: CDR1 MNHEY, CDR2 SVGAGI. This CDR3 spans 15 amino acids. J was trimmed by 4 bases and V by 6 bases; bases with no gene match: 6. The CDR3 bases are TGTGCCAGCAGGGGGGGGACAGGGAGCACCGGGGAGCTGTTTTTT. As protein: CASRGGTGSTGELFF.

This clone has only one observation. The V and J genes are TRBV6-6 and TRBJ2-1; D remains ambiguous. Trimming stripped 9 bases from V and 2 bases from J, with 17 bases between. This CDR3 has 15 amino acids. The germline V gene has CDR1 MNHNY and CDR2 SVGAGI (reference sequence). CDR3 protein: CASLSDSQTYNEQFF. CDR3 DNA sequence: TGTGCCAGTCTATCTGACTCCCAAACCTACAATGAGCAGTTCTTC.

This chain links TRBV3-1 (or the pseudogene TRBV3-2) with TRBJ1-5; D is uncertain. V lost 1 base to trimming and J lost 5 bases, with 6 bases between them. There are 13 residues in the CDR3. CDR1 is LGHDT and CDR2 is YNNKEL in the germline V gene (reference sequence). CDR3 nucleotide sequence: TGTGCCAGCAGCCAAGGTCTCCATCAGCCCCAGCATTTT. Translated: CASSQGLHQPQHF.

On this clone: Other nucleotide sequences from this sample produce the same CDR3. The chain recombines TRBV12-3 or TRBV12-4 with TRBJ1-1; TRBD1 matches at 7 bases. With 6 bases clipped from V and 4 bases from J, the junction kept 5 bases outside the gene matches. The CDR3 is 13 amino acids. In nucleotides, the CDR3 is TGTGCCAGCAGCCCGGGACAGTTCACTGAAGCTTTCTTT. Protein product: CASSPGQFTEAFF.

The chain links TRBV28 to TRBJ2-1; TRBD2 aligns across 11 bases. The J segment lost 2 bases and the V segment lost 5 bases, leaving 14 bases of the junction unmatched. CDR3 length: 19 amino acids. Germline V gene sequence: CDR1 MDHEN, CDR2 SYDVKM. CDR3 amino acids: CASSPRSLIAGGPYNEQFF. The DNA for the CDR3 is TGTGCCAGCAGTCCAAGATCACTAATAGCGGGAGGGCCCTACAATGAGCAGTTCTTC.

Points on this clone: Other DNA sequences in the same sample also yield this CDR3. The gene calls are TRBV27 and TRBJ2-1, with D possibly being TRBD2 (5 bases). The CDR3 loop spans 14 amino acids. Germline V lookup: CDR1 MNHEY, CDR2 SMNVEV (reference sequence). Deletions cut 2 bases from V and 1 base from J, with 6 bases between. DNA of the CDR3: TGTGCCAGCAGTTTAAGCGGATCCTACAATGAGCAGTTCTTC. It translates to CASSLSGSYNEQFF.